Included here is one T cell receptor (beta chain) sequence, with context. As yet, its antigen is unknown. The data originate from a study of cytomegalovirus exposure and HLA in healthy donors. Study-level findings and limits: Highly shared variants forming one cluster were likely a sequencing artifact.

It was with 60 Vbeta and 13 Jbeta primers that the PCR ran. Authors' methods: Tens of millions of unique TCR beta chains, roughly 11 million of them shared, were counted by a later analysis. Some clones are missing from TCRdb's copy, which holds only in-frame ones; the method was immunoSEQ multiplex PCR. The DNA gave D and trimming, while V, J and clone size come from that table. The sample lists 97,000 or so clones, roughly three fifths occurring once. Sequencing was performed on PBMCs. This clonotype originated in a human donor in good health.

This CDR3 reads CASSEGRGIDTQYF. The CDR3, as DNA: TGTGCCAGCAGTGAGGGCAGGGGAATAGATACGCAGTATTTT. The chain employs TRBV2 and TRBJ2-3, with TRBD1 as a possible D gene (6 bases). V lost 3 bases and J 5 bases, leaving 12 bases between the germline ends. The CDR3 extends over 14 amino acids. CDR1 SNHLY and CDR2 FYNNEI come from the germline V gene. Combining the CDR3 with reference TRBV2 and TRBJ2-3 gives the whole variable domain EPEVTQTPSHQVTQMGQEVILRCVPISNHLYFYWYRQILGQKVEFLVSFYNNEISEKSEIFDDQFSVERPDGSNFTLKIRSTKLEDSAMYFCASSEGRGIDTQYFGPGTRLTVL.